A selection of T cell receptor beta chains follows, all from one sample in a study of blood T cell repertoires in COVID-19. Repertoires were generated with immunoSEQ multiplex PCR, while TCRdb's copy carries only in-frame clones and drops some. The data show more than 200,000 clones, more than 75% seen once. Sequencing used PBMCs or T cells enriched from blood (not recorded which). The receptor source for this set is a man aged 25 to 45 in a cohort exposed to, infected with or recovered from COVID-19 (not recorded which). The CDR3 runs from the conserved cysteine through the conserved F or W. Fields, in order: clone size, J gene, V gene, D gene, CDR3 protein, CDR3 DNA. A D gene is named only where the DNA matches it firmly. Rows may omit the clone size; those that give it use once, few, many or a size class.

clone size: NA; J gene: TRBJ2-7; V gene: TRBV28; D gene: TRBD2; CDR3 protein: CASSFRLTSGGLGWGEQYF; CDR3 DNA: TGTGCCAGCAGTTTCCGGCTGACTAGCGGGGGACTAGGTTGGGGCGAGCAGTACTTC
clone size: NA; J gene: TRBJ2-2; V gene: TRBV4-1; D gene: NA; CDR3 protein: CASRLSLGRERTGELFF; CDR3 DNA: TGCGCCAGCAGACTTTCCCTAGGGCGGGAACGCACCGGGGAGCTGTTTTTT
clone size: NA; J gene: TRBJ2-1; V gene: TRBV29-1; D gene: NA; CDR3 protein: CSVERRGRILYNEQFF; CDR3 DNA: TGCAGCGTTGAGCGGAGGGGGCGTATACTCTACAATGAGCAGTTCTTC
clone size: few; J gene: TRBJ2-7; V gene: TRBV4-1; D gene: TRBD1; CDR3 protein: CASSQDYQGRGFSYEQYF; CDR3 DNA: TGCGCCAGCAGCCAAGATTATCAGGGCAGGGGGTTCTCCTACGAGCAGTACTTC
clone size: few; J gene: TRBJ2-1; V gene: TRBV6-5; D gene: TRBD1; CDR3 protein: CASSWTGLSYNEQFF; CDR3 DNA: TGTGCCAGCAGCTGGACAGGCCTATCCTACAATGAGCAGTTCTTC
clone size: NA; J gene: TRBJ1-1; V gene: TRBV5-4; D gene: NA; CDR3 protein: CASSLLQGNTEAFF; CDR3 DNA: TGTGCCAGCAGCTTGTTACAGGGGAACACTGAAGCTTTCTTT
clone size: NA; J gene: TRBJ2-7; V gene: TRBV6-5; D gene: NA; CDR3 protein: CASRVKGDSYEQYF; CDR3 DNA: TGTGCCAGCAGGGTCAAGGGGGACTCCTACGAGCAGTACTTC
clone size: NA; J gene: TRBJ1-2; V gene: TRBV7-3; D gene: NA; CDR3 protein: CASRLNQGSNYGYTF; CDR3 DNA: TGTGCCAGCAGGCTTAATCAGGGGAGTAACTATGGCTACACCTTC
clone size: NA; J gene: TRBJ1-2; V gene: TRBV4-1; D gene: NA; CDR3 protein: CASSQGVSGAYGYTF; CDR3 DNA: TGCGCCAGCAGCCAAGGCGTTTCAGGGGCCTATGGCTACACCTTC
clone size: once; J gene: TRBJ1-1; V gene: TRBV14; D gene: NA; CDR3 protein: CASSLSINTEAFF; CDR3 DNA: TGTGCCAGCAGCCTTTCTATTAACACTGAAGCTTTCTTT
clone size: NA; J gene: TRBJ2-1; V gene: TRBV13; D gene: TRBD2; CDR3 protein: CASSHQRGSYNEQFF; CDR3 DNA: TGTGCCAGCAGCCACCAGCGGGGCTCCTACAATGAGCAGTTCTTC
clone size: NA; J gene: TRBJ1-6; V gene: TRBV19; D gene: TRBD1; CDR3 protein: CASRTQGALGNNSPLHF; CDR3 DNA: TGTGCCAGTAGAACTCAGGGGGCGCTTGGGAATAATTCACCCCTCCACTTT
clone size: NA; J gene: TRBJ1-2; V gene: TRBV12-3/TRBV12-4; D gene: NA; CDR3 protein: CASSFPGDYGYTF; CDR3 DNA: TGTGCCAGCAGTTTTCCAGGGGACTATGGCTACACCTTC
clone size: NA; J gene: TRBJ2-2; V gene: TRBV6-5; D gene: TRBD1; CDR3 protein: CASSYAGTGPGELFF; CDR3 DNA: TGTGCCAGCAGTTACGCCGGGACAGGGCCCGGGGAGCTGTTTTTT
clone size: NA; J gene: TRBJ1-2; V gene: TRBV5-1; D gene: NA; CDR3 protein: CASSLAGENYGYTF; CDR3 DNA: TGCGCCAGCAGCTTGGCGGGGGAAAACTATGGCTACACCTTC
clone size: NA; J gene: TRBJ2-7; V gene: TRBV5-6; D gene: TRBD1; CDR3 protein: CASQTVTGSEQYF; CDR3 DNA: TGTGCCAGCCAAACCGTGACAGGGAGCGAGCAGTACTTC
clone size: NA; J gene: TRBJ2-1; V gene: TRBV28; D gene: TRBD2; CDR3 protein: CASTGGLTYNEQFF; CDR3 DNA: TGTGCCAGCACGGGAGGCCTCACCTACAATGAGCAGTTCTTC
clone size: NA; J gene: TRBJ2-7; V gene: TRBV10-2; D gene: NA; CDR3 protein: CASSAPGEQYF; CDR3 DNA: TGCGCCAGCAGCGCCCCGGGGGAGCAGTACTTC
clone size: once; J gene: TRBJ1-3; V gene: TRBV28; D gene: TRBD1; CDR3 protein: CASRSTGVVGNTIYF; CDR3 DNA: TGTGCCAGCAGATCCACAGGGGTTGTTGGAAACACCATATATTTT
clone size: NA; J gene: TRBJ2-1; V gene: TRBV28; D gene: NA; CDR3 protein: CATSWGLSSYNEQFF; CDR3 DNA: TGTGCCACCTCGTGGGGACTGAGCTCCTACAATGAGCAGTTCTTC
clone size: NA; J gene: TRBJ1-1; V gene: TRBV9; D gene: NA; CDR3 protein: CASSVAPSTLSGTTAFF; CDR3 DNA: TGTGCCAGCAGCGTAGCACCTTCGACCCTTTCCGGGACAACAGCTTTCTTT
clone size: NA; J gene: TRBJ1-2; V gene: TRBV6-5; D gene: NA; CDR3 protein: CASSYSTSTYGYTF; CDR3 DNA: TGTGCCAGCAGTTACTCGACATCAACCTATGGCTACACCTTC
clone size: NA; J gene: TRBJ1-1; V gene: TRBV2; D gene: TRBD1; CDR3 protein: CASSEDRAEAFF; CDR3 DNA: TGTGCCAGCAGTGAGGACAGGGCTGAAGCTTTCTTT
clone size: NA; J gene: TRBJ1-2; V gene: TRBV12-3/TRBV12-4; D gene: NA; CDR3 protein: CASSLTGYDGYTF; CDR3 DNA: TGTGCCAGCAGTTTAACAGGGTACGATGGCTACACCTTC
clone size: NA; J gene: TRBJ2-2; V gene: TRBV11-2; D gene: TRBD1; CDR3 protein: CASSPRTGNTGELFF; CDR3 DNA: TGTGCCAGCAGCCCGCGGACAGGGAACACCGGGGAGCTGTTTTTT
clone size: NA; J gene: TRBJ1-4; V gene: TRBV7-9; D gene: NA; CDR3 protein: CASSFGSSEKLFF; CDR3 DNA: TGTGCCAGCAGCTTTGGGTCTAGTGAAAAACTGTTTTTT
clone size: NA; J gene: TRBJ2-1; V gene: TRBV5-6; D gene: TRBD2; CDR3 protein: CASSLLVSGGEQFF; CDR3 DNA: TGTGCCAGCAGCTTGTTGGTTAGCGGGGGTGAGCAGTTCTTC
clone size: NA; J gene: TRBJ1-1; V gene: TRBV9; D gene: NA; CDR3 protein: CASSSPPGGDTEAFF; CDR3 DNA: TGTGCCAGCAGCTCCCCCCCCGGGGGGGACACTGAAGCTTTCTTT
clone size: NA; J gene: TRBJ1-2; V gene: TRBV14; D gene: TRBD1; CDR3 protein: CASSQAPGGDYGYTF; CDR3 DNA: TGTGCCAGCAGCCAAGCCCCAGGGGGCGACTATGGCTACACCTTC
clone size: NA; J gene: TRBJ2-1; V gene: TRBV29-1; D gene: TRBD2; CDR3 protein: CSDRDYDNEQFF; CDR3 DNA: TGCAGCGACCGGGACTACGACAATGAGCAGTTCTTC
clone size: NA; J gene: TRBJ2-1; V gene: TRBV12-3/TRBV12-4; D gene: NA; CDR3 protein: CASSFVNEQFF; CDR3 DNA: TGTGCCAGCAGTTTCGTCAATGAGCAGTTCTTC